The 25 T cell receptor beta chains presented below share a single source sample, sequenced in a study of cytomegalovirus exposure and HLA in healthy donors. Primers for the PCR totalled 60 Vbeta and 13 Jbeta. The protocol was immunoSEQ multiplex PCR, while the TCRdb copy is restricted to in-frame clones and leaves out a portion. This sample's table has 40,000 or so clones. Material: PBMCs. The receptor set was obtained from a male donor in good health and CMV-seronegative.

The chain is built from TRBV6-1 and TRBJ2-5, with a possible D match to TRBD2 (6 bases). Judging by the DNA end, TRBJ2-7 fits better; the J call may be wrong. The V gene's germline CDR1 is MNHNS and CDR2 SASEGT. This CDR3 has 14 amino acids. The DNA of the CDR3 is TGTGCCAGCAGTGAACCGGAGGGGACCTACGAGCAGTACTTC. Translating gives CASSEPEGTYEQYF.

J is TRBJ1-4 and V is TRBV5-5, with TRBD1 as a possible D gene (5 bases). CDR3 length: 15 amino acids. V was shortened by 0 bases and J by 0 bases, with 6 bases between the two germline ends. Germline V gives CDR1 SGHKS, CDR2 YYEKEE (reference sequence). The CDR3 DNA is TGTGCCAGCAGCTTGGTGGGGCCAACTAATGAAAAACTGTTTTTT. This gives the protein CASSLVGPTNEKLFF.

The chain joins TRBV5-4 to TRBJ1-1; D might be TRBD1 (5 bases). The ends were cut back, 5 bases at V and 0 bases at J, with 20 bases in the middle. The CDR3 extends over 17 amino acids. Germline lookup yields CDR1 SGHNT and CDR2 YYREEE (reference sequence). The CDR3 loop is CASRDEWGTGVNTEAFF. The CDR3 DNA reads as TGTGCCAGCAGGGATGAGTGGGGTACAGGAGTGAACACTGAAGCTTTCTTT.

The rearrangement joins TRBV9 to TRBJ1-5, with D possibly being TRBD1 (6 bases). Germline CDR1 is SGDLS and CDR2 is YYNGEE. V shed 5 bases and J shed 1 base, with 10 bases lying between them. CDR3 size: 14 residues. The CDR3 sequence: CASSRTGSNQPQHF. Written as DNA, the CDR3 is TGTGCCAGCAGTCGCACAGGGAGCAATCAGCCCCAGCATTTT.

The chain recombines TRBV7-9 with TRBJ1-2, with D possibly matching TRBD1 (5 bases). Germline V gene lookup returns CDR1 SEHNR and CDR2 FQNEAQ (reference sequence). The CDR3 sequence is 13 residues long. V was pared by 7 bases and J by 4 bases, with 13 bases between. The CDR3 bases are TGTGCCAGCAACTTCGGGGGTGCCTATGGCTACACCTTC. Protein product: CASNFGGAYGYTF.

The chain recombines TRBV6-5 with TRBJ2-1; possible D gene TRBD1, 6 bases. The V gene's germline CDR1 is MNHEY and CDR2 SVGAGI. The CDR3 length is 16 residues. V lost 0 bases and J 2 bases, leaving 11 bases between the germline ends. Written as DNA, the CDR3 is TGTGCCAGCAGTTACTCCTCCAGGGGTGCCTACAATGAGCAGTTCTTC. It yields the protein CASSYSSRGAYNEQFF.

The chain is built from TRBV2 and TRBJ2-5; 7 nucleotides align to TRBD2. The CDR3 runs 13 residues. Germline V gene lookup returns CDR1 SNHLY and CDR2 FYNNEI. Losses at the gene ends were 8 bases for V and 2 bases for J; bases not matched to a gene: 5. In DNA form, the CDR3 reads TGTGCCAGCCTAACTAGCGAGCAAGAGACCCAGTACTTC. Amino acids: CASLTSEQETQYF.

The chain carries TRBV11-2 and TRBJ1-5; D remains unclear. The CDR3 extends over 13 amino acids. V dropped 5 bases and J dropped 6 bases, with 11 bases sitting between them. Germline CDR1 is SGHAT and CDR2 is FQNNGV. The CDR3 DNA reads TGTGCCAGCAGCCCAAACGCGGGTCAGCCCCAGCATTTT. It yields the protein CASSPNAGQPQHF.

The chain carries TRBV19 and TRBJ2-1; 8 bases agree with TRBD2. The CDR3 spans 17 residues. With 0 bases clipped from V and 2 bases from J, the junction kept 6 bases outside the gene matches. Germline V gene sequence: CDR1 LNHDA, CDR2 SQIVND (reference sequence). The CDR3: CASSIDRLAGPYNEQFF. The CDR3 DNA is TGTGCCAGTAGTATAGATCGGCTAGCGGGCCCCTACAATGAGCAGTTCTTC. The whole variable domain, filled in from reference TRBV19 and TRBJ2-1, reads DGGITQSPKYLFRKEGQNVTLSCEQNLNHDAMYWYRQDPGQGLRLIYYSQIVNDFQKGDIAEGYSVSREKKESFPLTVTSAQKNPTAFYLCASSIDRLAGPYNEQFFGPGTRLTVL.

The chain couples TRBV5-1 to TRBJ2-3; D is possibly TRBD2 (6 bases). This CDR3 is 13 amino acids long. The V end lost 3 bases, the J end lost 5 bases, and 10 bases lay between the germline ends. The germline V gene has CDR1 SGHRS and CDR2 YFSETQ. The CDR3 spells CASSSPGEDTQYF. The CDR3 bases are TGCGCCAGCAGCTCCCCGGGGGAAGATACGCAGTATTTT. Combining the CDR3 with reference TRBV5-1 and TRBJ2-3 gives the whole variable domain KAGVTQTPRYLIKTRGQQVTLSCSPISGHRSVSWYQQTPGQGLQFLFEYFSETQRNKGNFPGRFSGRQFSNSRSEMNVSTLELGDSALYLCASSSPGEDTQYFGPGTRLTVL.

V usage is TRBV7-9 and J usage is TRBJ1-4; D is unclear. Germline assignment: CDR1 SEHNR and CDR2 FQNEAQ (reference sequence). The CDR3 is 11 residues long. V lost 8 bases and J 4 bases, leaving 5 bases between the germline ends. CDR3 in amino acids: CASYGNEKLFF. The CDR3, as DNA: TGTGCCAGCTACGGTAATGAAAAACTGTTTTTT.

The J gene is TRBJ2-5, the V gene TRBV7-2; TRBD2 aligns across 14 bases. The trim removed 3 bases at V and 7 bases at J, leaving 10 bases unmatched. There are 17 residues in the CDR3. Germline CDR1 SGHTA, CDR2 FQGNSA. The CDR3 is CASSFSGTSGGSWTQYF. The CDR3 DNA is TGTGCCAGCAGCTTTTCCGGGACTAGCGGGGGATCCTGGACCCAGTACTTC.

The CDR3 region is CASSPWGQGNEQFF. DNA of the CDR3: TGTGCCAGCTCACCGTGGGGACAGGGAAATGAGCAGTTCTTC. The gene calls are TRBV18 and TRBJ2-1, with 9 bases lining up with TRBD1. CDR1 and CDR2 (germline): KGHSH, LQKENI. With 3 bases clipped from V and 7 bases from J, the junction kept 4 bases outside the gene matches. The CDR3 spans 14 residues.

The V and J genes are TRBV6-1 and TRBJ1-1, with D unclear. The CDR3 is 13 amino acids. Germline V gene data show CDR1 as MNHNS and CDR2 as SASEGT. V lost 6 bases, J lost 5 bases, and 13 bases lay in between. CDR3 DNA: TGTGCCAGCAGGTTTGCGGGAGGAACTGAAGCTTTCTTT. Translated: CASRFAGGTEAFF.

The chain employs TRBV6-5 and TRBJ1-1; a weak D match, TRBD1 (5 bases). There are 13 residues in the CDR3. With 6 bases removed from V and 0 bases from J, the gap between germline ends came to 8 bases. In germline, CDR1 is MNHEY, CDR2 SVGAGI. The DNA for the CDR3 is TGTGCCAGCAGGAGACAGCTGAACACTGAAGCTTTCTTT. It codes for CASRRQLNTEAFF.

This sequence joins TRBV6-5 and TRBJ2-3; 8 bases are a match to TRBD1. The CDR3 length is 14 residues. J gave up 4 bases and V 2 bases, and 2 bases lay outside the gene matches. The V gene's germline CDR1 is MNHEY and CDR2 SVGAGI. CDR3 DNA: TGTGCCAGCAGTTACGACAGGGGAGCAGATACGCAGTATTTT. This gives the protein CASSYDRGADTQYF.

The chain links TRBV6-6 to TRBJ2-7, with D possibly being TRBD1 (5 bases). Germline lookup yields CDR1 MNHNY and CDR2 SVGAGI (reference sequence). The ends were cut back, 6 bases at V and 5 bases at J, with 17 bases in the middle. The CDR3 extends over 14 amino acids. CDR3 sequence (DNA): TGTGCCAGCAGCGTACTCAGGGAAAGCCACGAGCAGTACTTC. Translation gives CASSVLRESHEQYF.

The chain combines TRBV11-3 with TRBJ1-1; 11 bases agree with TRBD1. Germline V gives CDR1 SGHNT, CDR2 YENEEA. This CDR3 contains 15 residues. V lost 1 base to trimming and J lost 4 bases; unmatched junction nucleotides: 2. The CDR3 nucleotides are TGTGCCAGCAGCTTAGTAGGGACAGGGGGCACTGAAGCTTTCTTT. Translating it yields CASSLVGTGGTEAFF.

The chain employs TRBV30 and TRBJ2-1; TRBD2 matches at 9 bases. The CDR3 has 16 amino acids. With V trimmed by 2 bases and J by 0 bases, 5 bases remained unmatched. In germline, CDR1 is GTSNPN, CDR2 SVGIG (reference sequence). CDR3 in amino acids: CAWSLPGLASYNEQFF. CDR3 sequence (DNA): TGTGCCTGGAGTCTCCCGGGACTAGCCTCCTACAATGAGCAGTTCTTC.

In DNA, the CDR3 is TGTGCCAGCAGCTCTTGGACAGGGGCGAACTACGAGCAGTACTTC. This sequence encodes CASSSWTGANYEQYF. This sequence joins TRBV7-2 and TRBJ2-7, with 9 bases matching TRBD1. The V and J ends lost 4 bases and 3 bases, in that order; junction bases with no gene match: 7. Per the germline V gene, CDR1 is SGHTA and CDR2 is FQGNSA. This CDR3 contains 15 residues.

The V call is TRBV7-8, the J call TRBJ2-7; 7 bases map to TRBD1. V gave up 7 bases and J gave up 7 bases; unmatched junction bases: 10. Germline CDR1 reads SGHVS; CDR2 reads FQNEAQ. CDR3 length: 13 residues. The CDR3 spells CASTTRQGWEQYF. The DNA of the CDR3 is TGTGCCAGCACCACAAGACAGGGCTGGGAGCAGTACTTC.

The J gene is TRBJ1-6, the V gene TRBV5-1, with D tentatively TRBD1 (6 bases). V lost 4 bases and J 8 bases, leaving 13 bases between the germline ends. Germline CDR1 and CDR2: SGHRS and YFSETQ. This CDR3 is built from 14 residues. The CDR3 DNA reads as TGCGCCAGCAGCCGAGGGGCAGGGGATTCACCCCTCCACTTT. Protein product: CASSRGAGDSPLHF.

The chain has TRBV5-1 and TRBJ1-4; possible D gene TRBD1, 5 bases. V was clipped by 1 base and J by 6 bases, with 16 bases between them. CDR1 and CDR2 from the germline V gene are SGHRS and YFSETQ. The length of the CDR3 is 16 residues. The CDR3, as DNA: TGCGCCAGCAGCTTGCCCACCGGGACGGGAGATGAAAAACTGTTTTTT. It yields the protein CASSLPTGTGDEKLFF.

The rearrangement links TRBV9 to TRBJ2-2, with 8 bases aligning to TRBD2. J gave up 6 bases and V 4 bases, and 14 bases lay outside the gene matches. The CDR3 runs to 17 residues. Per the germline V gene, CDR1 is SGDLS and CDR2 is YYNGEE. CDR3 region: CASSPTPGLGSAGELFF. CDR3 coding DNA: TGTGCCAGCAGCCCCACTCCGGGACTAGGCTCCGCCGGGGAGCTGTTTTTT.

CDR3 sequence (DNA): TGTGCCAGCAGCCTAGGACACGACGGACAGCCCCAGCATTTT. Amino acids: CASSLGHDGQPQHF. The chain is built from TRBV7-8 and TRBJ1-5; a weak D match, TRBD1 (5 bases). The germline gives CDR1 SGHVS, CDR2 FQNEAQ. This CDR3 comprises 14 residues. Trimming shortened V by 5 bases and J by 7 bases, and 15 bases separated the two germline ends.